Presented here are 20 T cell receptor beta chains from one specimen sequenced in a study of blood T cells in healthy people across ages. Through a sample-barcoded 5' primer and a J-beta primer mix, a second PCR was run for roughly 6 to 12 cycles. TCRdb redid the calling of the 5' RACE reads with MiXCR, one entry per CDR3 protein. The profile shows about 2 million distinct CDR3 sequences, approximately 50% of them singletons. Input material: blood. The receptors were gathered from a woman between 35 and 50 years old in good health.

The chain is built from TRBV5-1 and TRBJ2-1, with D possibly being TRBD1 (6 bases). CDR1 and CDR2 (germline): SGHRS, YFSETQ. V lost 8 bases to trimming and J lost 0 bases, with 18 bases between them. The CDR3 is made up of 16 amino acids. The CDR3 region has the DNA TGCGCCAGTCACAACGATCAGGGGAGCTCCTACAATGAGCAGTTCTTC. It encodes CASHNDQGSSYNEQFF.

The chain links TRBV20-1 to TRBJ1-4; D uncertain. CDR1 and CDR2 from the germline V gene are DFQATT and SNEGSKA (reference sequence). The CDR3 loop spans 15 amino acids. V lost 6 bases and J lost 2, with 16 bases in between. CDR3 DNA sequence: TGCAGTGCCATCTCGCCCCGAGAGACTAATGAAAAACTGTTTTTT. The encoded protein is CSAISPRETNEKLFF.

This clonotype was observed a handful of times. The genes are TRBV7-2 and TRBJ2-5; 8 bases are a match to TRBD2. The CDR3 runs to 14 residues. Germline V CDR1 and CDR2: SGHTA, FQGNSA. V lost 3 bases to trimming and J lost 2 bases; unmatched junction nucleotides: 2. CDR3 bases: TGTGCCAGCAGCTTGACTAGCGCACAAGAGACCCAGTACTTC. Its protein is CASSLTSAQETQYF.

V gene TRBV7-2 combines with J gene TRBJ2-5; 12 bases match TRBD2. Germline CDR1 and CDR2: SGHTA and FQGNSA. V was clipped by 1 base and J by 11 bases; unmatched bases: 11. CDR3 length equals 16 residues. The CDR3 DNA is TGTGCCAGCAGCTTAGGGCTGACTAGCGGGGGCTATGAGCAGTACTTC. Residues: CASSLGLTSGGYEQYF.

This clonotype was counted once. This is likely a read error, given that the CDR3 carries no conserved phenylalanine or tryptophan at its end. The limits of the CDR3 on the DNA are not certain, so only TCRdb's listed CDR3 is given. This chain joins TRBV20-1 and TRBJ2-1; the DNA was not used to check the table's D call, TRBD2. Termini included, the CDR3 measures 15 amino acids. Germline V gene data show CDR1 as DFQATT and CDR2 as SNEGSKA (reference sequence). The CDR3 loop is CSARPVRGYGYTFGS.

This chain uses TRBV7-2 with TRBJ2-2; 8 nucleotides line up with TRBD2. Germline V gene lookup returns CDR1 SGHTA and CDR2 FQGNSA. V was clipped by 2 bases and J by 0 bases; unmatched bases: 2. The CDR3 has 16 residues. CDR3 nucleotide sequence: TGTGCCAGCAGCTTATCGGGGGGGTCGAACACCGGGGAGCTGTTTTTT. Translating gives CASSLSGGSNTGELFF.

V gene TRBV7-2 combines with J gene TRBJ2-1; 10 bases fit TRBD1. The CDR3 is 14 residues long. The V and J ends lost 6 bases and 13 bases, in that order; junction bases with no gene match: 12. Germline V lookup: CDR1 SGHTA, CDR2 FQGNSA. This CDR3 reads CASSRDRGQETQFF. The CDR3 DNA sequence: TGTGCCAGCAGTCGTGACAGGGGGCAGGAGACCCAGTTCTTC.

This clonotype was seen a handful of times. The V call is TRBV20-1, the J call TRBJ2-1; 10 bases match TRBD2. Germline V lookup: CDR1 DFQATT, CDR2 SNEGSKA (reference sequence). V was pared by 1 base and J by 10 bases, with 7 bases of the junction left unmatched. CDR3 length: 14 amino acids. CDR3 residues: CSARASGGEREQFF. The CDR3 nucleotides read TGCAGTGCTAGAGCGAGCGGGGGGGAAAGAGAGCAGTTCTTC.

The CDR3 loop reads CASSFEGLAGGYEQFF. CDR3 nucleotide sequence: TGTGCCAGCAGTTTCGAAGGACTAGCGGGGGGCTATGAGCAGTTCTTC. The J gene is TRBJ2-1, the V gene TRBV27; 14 bases fit TRBD2. The V and J ends lost 3 bases and 8 bases, in that order; junction bases with no gene match: 6. Germline V CDR1 and CDR2: MNHEY, SMNVEV (reference sequence). CDR3 length equals 16 residues.

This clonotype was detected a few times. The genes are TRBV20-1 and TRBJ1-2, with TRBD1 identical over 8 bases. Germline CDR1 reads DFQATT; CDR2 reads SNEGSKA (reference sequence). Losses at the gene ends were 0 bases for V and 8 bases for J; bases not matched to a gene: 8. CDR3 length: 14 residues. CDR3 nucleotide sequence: TGCAGTGCTAGAGAGGCAGGGGGCTTTCAAGGCTACACCTTC. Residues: CSAREAGGFQGYTF.

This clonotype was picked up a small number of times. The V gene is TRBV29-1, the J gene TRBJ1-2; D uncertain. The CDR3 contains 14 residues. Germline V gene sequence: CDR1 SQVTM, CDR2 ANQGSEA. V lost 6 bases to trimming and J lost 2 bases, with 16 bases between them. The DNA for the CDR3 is TGCAGCGTAAGCCTTAGCCGGGAGAACTATGGCTACACCTTC. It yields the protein CSVSLSRENYGYTF. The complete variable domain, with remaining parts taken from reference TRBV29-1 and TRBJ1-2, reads SAVISQKPSRDICQRGTSLTIQCQVDSQVTMMFWYRQQPGQSLTLIATANQGSEATYESGFVIDKFPISRPNLTFSTLTVSNMSPEDSSIYLCSVSLSRENYGYTFGSGTRLTVV.

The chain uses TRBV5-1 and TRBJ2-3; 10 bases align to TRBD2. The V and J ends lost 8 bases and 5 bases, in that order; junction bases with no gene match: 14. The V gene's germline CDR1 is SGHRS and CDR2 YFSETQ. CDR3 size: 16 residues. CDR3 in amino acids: CASSPETAGGRDTQYF. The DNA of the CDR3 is TGCGCCAGTAGCCCGGAGACAGCGGGGGGGAGAGATACGCAGTATTTT.

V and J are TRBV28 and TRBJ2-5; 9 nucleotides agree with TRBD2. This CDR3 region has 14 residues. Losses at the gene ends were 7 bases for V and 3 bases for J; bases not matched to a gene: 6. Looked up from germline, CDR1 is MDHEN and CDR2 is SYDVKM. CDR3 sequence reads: CASKVQRGEETQYF. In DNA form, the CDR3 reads TGTGCCAGCAAGGTACAGCGGGGGGAAGAGACCCAGTACTTC.

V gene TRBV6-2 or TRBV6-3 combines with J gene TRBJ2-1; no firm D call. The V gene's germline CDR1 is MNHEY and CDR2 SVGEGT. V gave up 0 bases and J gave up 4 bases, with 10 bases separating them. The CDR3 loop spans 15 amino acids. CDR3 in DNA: TGTGCCAGCAGTTACTCGAAATCTGTTTACAATGAGCAGTTCTTC. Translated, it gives CASSYSKSVYNEQFF.

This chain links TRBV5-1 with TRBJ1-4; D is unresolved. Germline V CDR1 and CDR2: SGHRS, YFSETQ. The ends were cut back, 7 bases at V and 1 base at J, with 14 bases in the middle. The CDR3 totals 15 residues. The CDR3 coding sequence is TGCGCCAGCTGCGCGAGTCGTGTAACTAATGAAAAACTGTTTTTT. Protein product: CASCASRVTNEKLFF.

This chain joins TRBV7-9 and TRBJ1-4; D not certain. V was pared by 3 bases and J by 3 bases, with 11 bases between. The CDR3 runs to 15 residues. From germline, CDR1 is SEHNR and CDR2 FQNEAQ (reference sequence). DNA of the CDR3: TGTGCCAGCAGCTTCGAGGCCCGAGCTAATGAAAAACTGTTTTTT. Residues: CASSFEARANEKLFF.

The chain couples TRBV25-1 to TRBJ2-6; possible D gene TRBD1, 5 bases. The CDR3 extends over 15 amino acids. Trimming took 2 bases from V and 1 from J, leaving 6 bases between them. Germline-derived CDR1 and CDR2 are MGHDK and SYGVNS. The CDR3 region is CASSEQGSGANVLTF. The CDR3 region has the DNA TGTGCCAGCAGTGAACAGGGATCTGGGGCCAACGTCCTGACTTTC.

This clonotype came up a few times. The CDR3 sequence: CSAESGQETQYF. The DNA of the CDR3 is TGCAGTGCTGAGAGCGGACAAGAGACCCAGTACTTC. V is TRBV20-1 and J is TRBJ2-5, with D tentatively TRBD2 (5 bases). Deletions cut 5 bases from V and 2 bases from J, with 9 bases between. The CDR3 consists of 12 residues. CDR1 DFQATT and CDR2 SNEGSKA come from the germline V gene (reference sequence).

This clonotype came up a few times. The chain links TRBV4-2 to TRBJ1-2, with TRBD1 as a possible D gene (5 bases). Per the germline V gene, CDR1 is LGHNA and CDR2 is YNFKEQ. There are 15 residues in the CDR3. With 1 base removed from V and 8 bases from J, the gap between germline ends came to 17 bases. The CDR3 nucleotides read TGTGCCAGCAGCCAAGCCCGAACAGGTACGGGCGGCTACACCTTC. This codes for CASSQARTGTGGYTF.

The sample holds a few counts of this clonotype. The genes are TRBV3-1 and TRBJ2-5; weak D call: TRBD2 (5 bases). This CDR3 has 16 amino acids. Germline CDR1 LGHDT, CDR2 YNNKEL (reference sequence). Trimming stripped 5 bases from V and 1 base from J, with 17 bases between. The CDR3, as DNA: TGTGCCAGCAGCTCGGCTGAGGGTCCGGGCCAAGAGACCCAGTACTTC. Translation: CASSSAEGPGQETQYF.